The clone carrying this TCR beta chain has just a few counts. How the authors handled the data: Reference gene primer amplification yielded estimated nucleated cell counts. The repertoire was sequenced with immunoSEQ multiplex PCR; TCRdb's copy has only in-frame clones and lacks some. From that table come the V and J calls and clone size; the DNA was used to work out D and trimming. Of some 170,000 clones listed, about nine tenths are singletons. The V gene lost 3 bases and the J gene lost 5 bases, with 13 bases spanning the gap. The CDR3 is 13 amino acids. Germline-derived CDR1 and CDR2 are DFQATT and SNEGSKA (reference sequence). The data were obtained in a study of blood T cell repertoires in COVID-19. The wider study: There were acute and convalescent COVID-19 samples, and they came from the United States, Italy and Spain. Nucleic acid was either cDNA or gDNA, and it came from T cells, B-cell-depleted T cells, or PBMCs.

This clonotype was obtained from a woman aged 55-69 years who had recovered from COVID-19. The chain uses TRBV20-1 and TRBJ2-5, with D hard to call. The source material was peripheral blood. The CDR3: CSASVSGVETQYF. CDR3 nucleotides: TGCAGTGCTAGTGTATCAGGTGTGGAGACCCAGTACTTC.